The next 13 T cell receptor beta chains were all read from a single sample in a study of T cell responses to AZD1222 COVID-19 vaccine. Libraries were prepared by immunoSEQ multiplex PCR; TCRdb keeps only in-frame clonotypes and omits some of them. The sample has roughly 180,000 clones; 80% to 95% are singletons. Sequencing used peripheral blood, obtained 28 days after the second AZD1222 dose. The receptors derive from an adult who received the AZD1222 COVID-19 vaccine.

The chain recombines TRBV7-9 with TRBJ1-1, with D perhaps TRBD1 (5 bases). CDR1 and CDR2 from the germline V gene are SEHNR and FQNEAQ (reference sequence). Trimming left V 7 bases short and J 0 bases short, with 18 bases between. The CDR3 spans 16 residues. The CDR3: CASTLEGRQLNTEAFF. CDR3 bases: TGTGCCAGCACCCTCGAGGGGAGACAGTTGAACACTGAAGCTTTCTTT.

CDR3 in amino acids: CASSQVAGANEQFF. The CDR3 nucleotides are TGTGCCAGCAGCCAAGTGGCAGGGGCGAATGAGCAGTTCTTC. The V call is TRBV3-1 (or the pseudogene TRBV3-2), the J call TRBJ2-1; the D gene is possibly TRBD1 (6 bases). CDR3 length equals 14 residues. Trimming removed 1 base at V and 7 bases at J, with 11 bases between. Germline assignment: CDR1 LGHDT and CDR2 YNNKEL (reference sequence).

The chain joins TRBV6-4 to TRBJ2-1; D gene ambiguous. Trimming pared 6 bases from V and 7 bases from J, leaving 13 bases between. This CDR3 contains 13 residues. Looked up from germline, CDR1 is MRHNA and CDR2 is SNTAGT. The CDR3 sequence: CASSPGRLNEQFF. DNA of the CDR3: TGTGCCAGCAGCCCGGGTCGGTTGAATGAGCAGTTCTTC.

This chain links TRBV11-3 with TRBJ2-1; no definite D call. This CDR3 region has 15 residues. The V end was cut by 1 base, the J end by 4 bases, with 11 bases between. Germline CDR1 reads SGHNT; CDR2 reads YENEEA. DNA of the CDR3: TGTGCCAGCAGCTTAGTGTATAGTCGGTACAATGAGCAGTTCTTC. Protein: CASSLVYSRYNEQFF.

This clone has only one observation. The chain carries TRBV9 and TRBJ1-3; D call uncertain. V was clipped by 0 bases and J by 0 bases, with 13 bases between them. This CDR3 contains 17 residues. Germline lookup yields CDR1 SGDLS and CDR2 YYNGEE. The CDR3 DNA follows: TGTGCCAGCAGCGTAGCCTCAGAAAAGAGCTCTGGAAACACCATATATTTT. It specifies CASSVASEKSSGNTIYF.

Comments on this clone: Likely a read error: the CDR3 ends without its conserved phenylalanine or tryptophan. The DNA is left out, because the CDR3 cannot be placed on it with certainty; the CDR3 is given as TCRdb lists it. The chain combines TRBV21-1 with TRBJ2-7. TRBV21-1 is flagged as a pseudogene. The CDR3 is 11 residues long, counting both termini. The CDR3 sequence: CASSPPGTARI.

CDR3 sequence reads: CASSVRRGGPYTDTQYF. The DNA of the CDR3 is TGTGCCAGCAGCGTCAGGCGCGGGGGGCCTTACACAGATACGCAGTATTTT. This chain links TRBV9 with TRBJ2-3, with 8 bases matching TRBD2. V trimming: 2 bases; J trimming: 2 bases; junction bases outside the gene matches: 10. The CDR3 is made up of 17 amino acids. CDR1 is SGDLS and CDR2 is YYNGEE in the germline V gene.

The genes are TRBV4-1 and TRBJ1-1; no definite D call. Germline loops: CDR1 MGHRA, CDR2 YSYEKL. The CDR3 covers 13 residues. V was clipped by 1 base and J by 1 base, with 4 bases between them. Written as DNA, the CDR3 is TGCGCCAGCAGCCAAGTACCGAACACTGAAGCTTTCTTT. The encoded protein is CASSQVPNTEAFF.

The chain links TRBV4-3 to TRBJ1-1; D not certain. Germline values: CDR1 LGHNA, CDR2 YSLEER. Trimming shortened V by 1 base and J by 5 bases, and 14 bases separated the two germline ends. The CDR3 has 15 amino acids. Written as DNA, the CDR3 is TGCGCCAGCAGCCAAGTTTGGGGTTCGAAGACTGAAGCTTTCTTT. Protein sequence: CASSQVWGSKTEAFF.

The DNA of the CDR3 is TGTGCCAGCAGTGACCTCCCGGGCCTAAACAATGAGCAGTTCTTC. The encoded protein is CASSDLPGLNNEQFF. The rearrangement joins TRBV6-1 to TRBJ2-1; no clear D. Trimming removed 3 bases from V and 5 bases from J, with 14 bases in between. Germline CDR1 is MNHNS and CDR2 is SASEGT. CDR3 length: 15 residues.

The chain uses TRBV28 and TRBJ1-6; 7 bases agree with TRBD1. Looked up from germline, CDR1 is MDHEN and CDR2 is SYDVKM. The CDR3 has 14 amino acids. The J segment lost 6 bases and the V segment lost 10 bases, leaving 9 bases of the junction unmatched. CDR3 loop: CATEPGQINSPLHF. Written as DNA, the CDR3 is TGTGCCACCGAGCCGGGACAGATTAATTCACCCCTCCACTTT.

The chain carries TRBV6-5 and TRBJ1-2; D may be TRBD1 (6 bases). The V and J ends lost 6 bases and 4 bases respectively, with 15 bases between them. The CDR3 sequence is 14 residues long. Germline V gives CDR1 MNHEY, CDR2 SVGAGI. CDR3 sequence: CASSLGGGSYGYTF. CDR3 in DNA: TGTGCCAGCAGCCTCGGGGGCGGGAGCTATGGCTACACCTTC.

Only one count was recorded for this clone. The chain couples TRBV5-1 to TRBJ1-1; D gene uncertain. Deletions cut 2 bases from V and 0 bases from J, with 8 bases between. Germline V gene sequence: CDR1 SGHRS, CDR2 YFSETQ. CDR3 size: 14 residues. The CDR3, as DNA: TGCGCCAGCAGCTTTGCCCCCATGAACACTGAAGCTTTCTTT. This sequence encodes CASSFAPMNTEAFF.